The clone carrying this TCR beta chain was picked up many times. The TCR beta CDR3 regions underwent amplification from RNA transcripts. First-round RT-PCR used HTBI primers; second-round multiplex PCR followed. A single record per CDR3 protein comes from TCRdb applying MiXCR to the multiplex PCR reads. The sample lists 350,000 to 400,000 distinct CDR3 sequences; about 16% were seen once. These data come from a study of Graves' ophthalmopathy and Graves' hyperthyroidism. CDR3 size: 16 residues. The germline V gene has CDR1 KGHSH and CDR2 LQKENI. The V segment lost 3 bases and the J segment 5 bases; nucleotides outside the gene matches: 8. Someone took the PBMCs out of 9.5 to 10 ml of fresh peripheral blood.

The specimen sequenced was peripheral blood. The TCR sequence derives from a woman between 18 and 29 years old with Graves' ophthalmopathy. This chain links TRBV18 with TRBJ2-7; 12 bases map to TRBD2. The CDR3, as DNA: TGTGCCAGCTCACCCCTCAGACTAGCGGGAGCCCACGAGCAGTACTTC. Translating it yields CASSPLRLAGAHEQYF.